These 7 T cell receptor beta chains were all obtained from the same sample, sequenced in a study of Ad26.COV2.S vaccination and SARS-CoV-2 variants. Assay: immunoSEQ multiplex PCR; the TCRdb copy retains only in-frame clones and omits some. In the table there are around 420,000 clones, over 75% of which are singletons. The sample's treatment: roughly 20 received Ad26.COV2.S at low or high dose, single or two shots; several received placebo; per-sample allocation not given. Sampling was performed 63 days after the first vaccine or placebo injection. The input for sequencing was peripheral blood, taken in a trial of Ad26.COV2.S vaccine versus placebo. The source is a person aged 18-65 years who received the Ad26.COV2.S COVID-19 vaccine or a placebo.

Regarding this clone: Other DNA variants within this sample encode the same CDR3. The rearrangement uses TRBV7-2 and TRBJ2-7, with no clear D. The CDR3 contains 12 residues. V gave up 5 bases and J gave up 0 bases, with 5 bases separating them. CDR1 and CDR2 (germline): SGHTA, FQGNSA. The CDR3 DNA is TGTGCCAGCAGCCTGGTCTCCTACGAGCAGTACTTC. As protein: CASSLVSYEQYF.

The chain's CDR3 is CASRFRGLAGDSISGTDTQYF. The CDR3 nucleotides are TGTGCCAGCAGGTTTAGGGGACTAGCGGGGGATTCGATAAGCGGGACAGATACGCAGTATTTT. The chain combines TRBV27 with TRBJ2-3; 14 bases are shared with TRBD2. V trimming: 6 bases; J trimming: 3 bases; junction bases outside the gene matches: 20. The CDR3 runs to 21 residues. CDR1 MNHEY and CDR2 SMNVEV come from the germline V gene (reference sequence).

V and J are TRBV9 and TRBJ1-6; TRBD1 matches at 8 bases. J gave up 9 bases and V 4 bases, and 6 bases lay outside the gene matches. The germline V gene encodes CDR1 SGDLS and CDR2 YYNGEE. CDR3 length: 14 residues. The CDR3 protein is CASSPTGDFSPLHF. In DNA form, the CDR3 reads TGTGCCAGCAGCCCGACAGGGGACTTTTCACCCCTCCACTTT. Full variable domain (rest looked up from reference TRBV9 and TRBJ1-6): DSGVTQTPKHLITATGQRVTLRCSPRSGDLSVYWYQQSLDQGLQFLIQYYNGEERAKGNILERFSAQQFPDLHSELNLSSLELGDSALYFCASSPTGDFSPLHFGNGTRLTVT.

The chain employs TRBV19 and TRBJ2-3; possible D gene TRBD2, 6 bases. This CDR3 is 16 amino acids long. From germline, CDR1 is LNHDA and CDR2 SQIVND (reference sequence). V was shortened by 4 bases and J by 1 base, with 15 bases between the two germline ends. CDR3 coding DNA: TGTGCCAGTAGTACTCGACTAGTTTCGGGCACAGATACGCAGTATTTT. As protein: CASSTRLVSGTDTQYF. Combining the CDR3 with reference TRBV19 and TRBJ2-3 gives the whole variable domain DGGITQSPKYLFRKEGQNVTLSCEQNLNHDAMYWYRQDPGQGLRLIYYSQIVNDFQKGDIAEGYSVSREKKESFPLTVTSAQKNPTAFYLCASSTRLVSGTDTQYFGPGTRLTVL.

V and J are TRBV7-2 and TRBJ2-5; no firm D call. The CDR3 contains 13 residues. Trimming took off 1 base at V and 2 bases at J, with 5 bases between the two ends. CDR1 is SGHTA, CDR2 FQGNSA, per germline. The DNA for the CDR3 is TGTGCCAGCAGCTTAGGTCTTCAAGAGACCCAGTACTTC. Translating it yields CASSLGLQETQYF.

The chain uses TRBV4-1 and TRBJ1-6; no clear D gene. Germline V gene lookup returns CDR1 MGHRA and CDR2 YSYEKL. V was shortened by 0 bases and J by 7 bases, with 7 bases between the two germline ends. This CDR3 region has 14 residues. This CDR3 reads CASSQDTRNSPLHF. The CDR3, as DNA: TGCGCCAGCAGCCAAGATACCAGGAATTCACCCCTCCACTTT.

The chain couples TRBV5-6 to TRBJ2-7, with D perhaps matching TRBD2 (5 bases). Germline V lookup: CDR1 SGHDT, CDR2 YYEEEE. The CDR3 covers 14 residues. The germline V and J ends were trimmed by 0 bases and 2 bases, with 9 bases remaining between them. CDR3 amino acids: CASSLVPEAYEQYF. CDR3 in DNA: TGTGCCAGCAGCTTGGTTCCGGAGGCCTACGAGCAGTACTTC.